One and the same sample provided the 4 T cell receptor beta chains below, sequenced in a study of identical twins. One entry per CDR3 protein results from TCRdb running MiXCR on the 5' RACE reads. This table holds more than 600,000 distinct CDR3 sequences, around a sixth found once. The same data also contributed to another study, on T cells expressing NK-cell markers.

Sequenced sample: PBMCs. The receptors shown here come from a woman in her late teens or twenties in good health.

The chain carries TRBV20-1 and TRBJ2-7; TRBD1 or TRBD2 may be the D gene (5 bases each). This CDR3 has 16 residues. Germline V gene lookup returns CDR1 DFQATT and CDR2 SNEGSKA (reference sequence). Trimming left V 3 bases short and J 0 bases short, with 18 bases between. CDR3 nucleotides: TGCAGTGCTAGTGGTTACAGCCCTGGGGGCTCCTACGAGCAGTACTTC. Amino acids: CSASGYSPGGSYEQYF.

This clonotype was detected a few times. This chain uses TRBV20-1 with TRBJ2-5, with D perhaps TRBD2 (5 bases). The length of the CDR3 is 13 residues. CDR1 and CDR2 (germline): DFQATT, SNEGSKA (reference sequence). V gave up 3 bases and J gave up 2 bases, with 10 bases separating them. The CDR3 spells CSASVRGQETQYF. The CDR3 coding sequence is TGCAGTGCTAGCGTCCGAGGGCAAGAGACCCAGTACTTC.

This clonotype has a handful of counts. V usage is TRBV6-2 or TRBV6-3 and J usage is TRBJ1-1; D is unresolved. V dropped 2 bases and J dropped 1 base, with 11 bases sitting between them. The CDR3 covers 15 residues. Germline V gene sequence: CDR1 MNHEY, CDR2 SVGEGT. CDR3 loop: CASSYGPPANTEAFF. The CDR3 DNA is TGTGCCAGCAGTTACGGGCCCCCCGCGAACACTGAAGCTTTCTTT.

This clonotype was found a few times. CDR3 DNA sequence: TGTGCCAGCCTCCCCGACGGTTATAATCAGCCCCAGCATTTT. This encodes CASLPDGYNQPQHF. The gene calls are TRBV6-2 or TRBV6-3 and TRBJ1-5; D unclear. This CDR3 comprises 14 residues. The germline gives CDR1 MNHEY, CDR2 SVGEGT. V shed 8 bases and J shed 4 bases, with 15 bases lying between them.